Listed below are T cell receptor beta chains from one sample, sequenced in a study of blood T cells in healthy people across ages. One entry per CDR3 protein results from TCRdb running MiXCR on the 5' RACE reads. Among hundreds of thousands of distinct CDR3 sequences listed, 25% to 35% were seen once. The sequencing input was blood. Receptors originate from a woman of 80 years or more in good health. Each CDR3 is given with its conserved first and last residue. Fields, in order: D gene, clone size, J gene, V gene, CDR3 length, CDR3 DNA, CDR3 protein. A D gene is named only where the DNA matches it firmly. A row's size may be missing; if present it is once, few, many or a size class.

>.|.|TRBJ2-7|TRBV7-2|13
TGTGCCAGCAGCTTAGCGGTTTACTACGAGCAGTACTTC
CASSLAVYYEQYF
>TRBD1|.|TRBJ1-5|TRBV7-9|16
TGTGCCAGCAGCTTAGCGGGACAGGGGGCAGGCCAGCCCCAGCATTTT
CASSLAGQGAGQPQHF
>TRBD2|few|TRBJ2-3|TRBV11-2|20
TGTGCCAGCAGCTTCGGAGCTCGACTAGCGGGGGGACTTCGCACAGATACGCAGTATTTT
CASSFGARLAGGLRTDTQYF
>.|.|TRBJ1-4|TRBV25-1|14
TGTGCCAGCAGTGAAAGGGATATTTGGGAAAAACTGTTTTTT
CASSERDIWEKLFF
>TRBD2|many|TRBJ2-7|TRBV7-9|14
TGTGCCAGCAGCACCAGGACTAGCGGCTACGAGCAGTACTTC
CASSTRTSGYEQYF
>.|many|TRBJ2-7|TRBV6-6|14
TGTGCCAGCAGTTCAAATACAGTTATCTACGAGCAGTACTTC
CASSSNTVIYEQYF
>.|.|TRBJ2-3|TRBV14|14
TGTGCCAGCAGCCGAGATAGCTCCTTTGGTACGCAGTATTTT
CASSRDSSFGTQYF
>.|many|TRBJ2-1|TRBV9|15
TGTGCCAGCAGCGCCCGGGACTCCAGGACCAATGAGCAGTTCTTC
CASSARDSRTNEQFF
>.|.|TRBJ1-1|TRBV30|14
TGTGCCTGGAGTGGCCACCTTGGGACCACTGAAGCTTTCTTT
CAWSGHLGTTEAFF
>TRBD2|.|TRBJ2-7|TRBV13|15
TGTGCCAGCAGCTTCATGGGACGGGGGGACTACGAGCAGTACTTC
CASSFMGRGDYEQYF
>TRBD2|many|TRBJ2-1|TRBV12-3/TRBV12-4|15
TGTGCCAGCAGCTACCTAGCGGGGGGGCCCAATGAGCAGTTCTTC
CASSYLAGGPNEQFF
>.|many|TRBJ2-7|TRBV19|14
TGTGCCAGTAGTATAGTTGGCGGCTCCTACGAGCAGTACTTC
CASSIVGGSYEQYF
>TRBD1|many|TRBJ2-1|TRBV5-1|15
TGTGCCAGCTCCCCCGGGACAGGGGGTTACAATGAGCAGTTCTTC
CASSPGTGGYNEQFF
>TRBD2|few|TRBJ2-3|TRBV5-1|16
TGCGCCAGCAGCTTGGGGGCGGGGGGAATGACAGATACGCAGTATTTT
CASSLGAGGMTDTQYF
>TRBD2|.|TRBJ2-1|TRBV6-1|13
TGTGCCAGTTTAGCGGGGGAGTACAATGAGCAGTTCTTC
CASLAGEYNEQFF
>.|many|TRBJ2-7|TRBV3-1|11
TGTGCCAGCAGCGCACGGCGGGGAACGTACTTC
CASSARRGTYF
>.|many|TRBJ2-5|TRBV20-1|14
TGCAGTGCTTCCTTGGGGACACTCCAAGAGACCCAGTACTTC
CSASLGTLQETQYF
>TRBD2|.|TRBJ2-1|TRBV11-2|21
TGTGCCAGCAGCTCGGATAGAGGACTAGCGGGGGGGTCAAGCTCCTACAATGAGCAGTTCTTC
CASSSDRGLAGGSSSYNEQFF
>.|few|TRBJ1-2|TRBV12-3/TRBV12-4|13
TGTGCCAGCAGCCTCACAGGGTGGGAGGGCTACACCTTC
CASSLTGWEGYTF
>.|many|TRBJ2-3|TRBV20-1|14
TGCAGTGCCCGAGGAGGGCCGTTAGTTGATACGCAGTATTTT
CSARGGPLVDTQYF
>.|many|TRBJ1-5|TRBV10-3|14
TGTGCCATCAGTGAGCAGGGATCCAATCAGCCCCAGCATTTT
CAISEQGSNQPQHF
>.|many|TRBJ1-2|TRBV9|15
TGTGCCAGCAGCCTCCCCGGAATGGAGTCCGTCGGCTACACCTTC
CASSLPGMESVGYTF
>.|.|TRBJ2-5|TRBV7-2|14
TGTGCCAGCAGCGCATCGACAAGACAAGAGACCCAGTACTTC
CASSASTRQETQYF
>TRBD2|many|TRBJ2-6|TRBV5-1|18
TGCGCCAGCAGCGTTGTGGGAGGGGCATTCTCTGGGGCCAACGTCCTGACTTTC
CASSVVGGAFSGANVLTF
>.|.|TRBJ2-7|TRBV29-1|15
TGCAGCGTTGATTCAACGGGGTCGGGCTCCTACGAGCAGTACTTC
CSVDSTGSGSYEQYF
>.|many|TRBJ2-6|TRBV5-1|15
TGCGCCAGCAGCGCAACAGGAGCTGGGGCCAACGTCCTGACTTTC
CASSATGAGANVLTF